This is a list of T cell receptor beta chains from one sample in a study of PD-1 blockade in classical Hodgkin lymphoma. Sequenced by immunoSEQ multiplex PCR; TCRdb stores in-frame clones only, minus some. The repertoire includes around 65,000 clones, around nine tenths of them detected once, and roughly 8% sits in the top ten. This specimen was peripheral blood mononuclear cells (PBMCs), taken before the fourth cycle of nivolumab. These receptor sequences come from a human donor with classical Hodgkin lymphoma. The CDR3 runs from the conserved cysteine through the conserved F or W. D genes are given only for firm matches. Clone size is given for some rows only: seen once, a few or many times, or a class if the clone is expanded.

D gene,V gene,J gene,clone size,CDR3 protein,CDR3 DNA
-,TRBV10-2,TRBJ2-7,-,CASSESDRLSTYEQYF,TGCGCCAGCAGTGAGTCGGACCGACTTAGTACCTACGAGCAGTACTTC
-,TRBV6-1,TRBJ1-1,-,CASRWGRLNTEAFF,TGTGCCAGTCGATGGGGACGGTTGAACACTGAAGCTTTCTTT
TRBD2,TRBV6-5,TRBJ2-3,-,CASSPQGLAGDTQYF,TGTGCCAGCAGCCCCCAAGGACTAGCCGGCGATACGCAGTATTTT
-,TRBV7-9,TRBJ1-5,-,CASSWSGSNQPQHF,TGTGCCAGCAGCTGGTCGGGCAGCAATCAGCCCCAGCATTTT
-,TRBV6-1,TRBJ1-2,-,CASSGAGGGLANYGYTF,TGTGCCAGCAGTGGGGCGGGGGGAGGATTGGCTAACTATGGCTACACCTTC
-,TRBV18,TRBJ1-5,-,CASSPGFTQPQHF,TGTGCCAGCTCACCAGGGTTTACACAGCCCCAGCATTTT
TRBD2,TRBV27,TRBJ2-7,-,CASRETSGGPSSYEQYF,TGTGCCAGCAGAGAGACTAGCGGGGGGCCGAGCTCCTACGAGCAGTACTTC
-,TRBV7-9,TRBJ2-7,-,CASSAQVSSYEQYF,TGTGCCAGCAGCGCACAGGTCAGCTCCTACGAGCAGTACTTC
TRBD1,TRBV7-6,TRBJ2-7,-,CASRAGTGGLYEQYF,TGTGCCAGCAGGGCCGGGACAGGGGGTTTATACGAGCAGTACTTC
-,TRBV6-5,TRBJ1-4,-,CASTQNDRGNEKLFF,TGTGCCAGCACCCAAAACGACCGGGGTAATGAAAAACTGTTTTTT
-,TRBV11-2,TRBJ1-2,-,CASSLLGPETYTF,TGTGCCAGCAGCCTGCTGGGGCCCGAGACCTACACCTTC
-,TRBV6-1,TRBJ2-1,-,CASSGGRGSYNEQFF,TGTGCCAGCAGTGGGGGACGGGGCTCCTACAATGAGCAGTTCTTC
-,TRBV2,TRBJ2-7,-,CASSEGYEQYF,TGTGCCAGCAGTGAGGGCTACGAGCAGTACTTC
TRBD1,TRBV27,TRBJ1-2,-,CASSLGTGGMGYTF,TGTGCCAGCAGTTTAGGGACAGGGGGCATGGGCTACACCTTC
-,TRBV7-2,TRBJ1-5,-,CASSLAGGGTNQPQHF,TGTGCCAGCAGCTTAGCTGGCGGGGGTACGAATCAGCCCCAGCATTTT
TRBD1,TRBV14,TRBJ2-3,-,CASSQEWQGADTQYF,TGTGCCAGCAGCCAAGAGTGGCAGGGGGCCGATACGCAGTATTTT
-,TRBV4-2,TRBJ2-3,-,CASSQGPGASTDTQYF,TGTGCCAGCAGCCAAGGTCCGGGCGCTAGCACAGATACGCAGTATTTT
-,TRBV9,TRBJ1-5,-,CASSEWGGRRTQPQHF,TGTGCCAGCAGCGAGTGGGGGGGCAGGAGGACTCAGCCCCAGCATTTT
TRBD2,TRBV6-4,TRBJ2-3,-,CASSQTAAGLNTQYF,TGTGCCAGCAGCCAAACCGCAGCGGGGTTGAATACGCAGTATTTT
-,TRBV7-8,TRBJ2-2,-,CASSPHASTTARSGELFF,TGTGCCAGCAGCCCCCACGCTTCGACAACCGCTCGGAGCGGGGAGCTGTTTTTT
-,TRBV5-1,TRBJ1-6,few,CASSLVPGTANNSPLHF,TGCGCCAGCAGCTTGGTCCCCGGGACCGCGAATAATTCACCCCTCCACTTT
-,TRBV18,TRBJ1-1,-,CASSPKGEGNNTEAFF,TGTGCCAGCTCACCCAAGGGGGAAGGGAACAACACTGAAGCTTTCTTT
TRBD1,TRBV5-1,TRBJ2-3,-,CASSIGQGRIDTQYF,TGCGCCAGCAGCATAGGACAGGGTCGGATAGATACGCAGTATTTT
TRBD2,TRBV30,TRBJ2-7,-,CAWNTPVGGTEYSYEQYF,TGTGCCTGGAATACGCCCGTCGGGGGGACGGAGTACTCCTACGAGCAGTACTTC
TRBD2,TRBV14,TRBJ2-7,-,CASSQWTSGVREQYF,TGTGCCAGCAGCCAATGGACTAGCGGGGTTAGGGAGCAGTACTTC
TRBD1,TRBV5-4,TRBJ2-5,-,CASSSPGTGPETQYF,TGTGCCAGCAGCTCTCCCGGGACAGGGCCCGAGACCCAGTACTTC
-,TRBV6-6,TRBJ1-2,-,CASSYSTLRDYGYTF,TGTGCCAGCAGTTACTCTACTTTGAGGGACTATGGCTACACCTTC
-,TRBV5-1,TRBJ1-6,once,CASSETLSSPLHF,TGCGCCAGCAGCGAAACCCTGAGCTCACCCCTCCACTTT
-,TRBV4-1,TRBJ2-5,-,CASSQVVDSEHSPGTQYF,TGCGCCAGCAGCCAGGTGGTGGACAGCGAACACTCTCCAGGGACCCAGTACTTC
-,TRBV18,TRBJ2-4,-,CASSPGGDNKNIQYF,TGTGCCAGCTCCCCCGGAGGCGATAACAAAAACATTCAGTACTTC
-,TRBV6-1,TRBJ1-3,-,CASSEAMTLTLRPGTIYF,TGTGCCAGCAGTGAAGCGATGACCCTGACTCTCCGTCCTGGGACCATATATTTT
TRBD1,TRBV6-6,TRBJ1-1,-,CASSKTGATEAFF,TGTGCCAGCAGCAAAACAGGGGCCACTGAAGCTTTCTTT
-,TRBV27,TRBJ2-1,few,CASSSGGTYNEQFF,TGTGCCAGCAGTTCCGGCGGTACCTACAATGAGCAGTTCTTC
-,TRBV27,TRBJ1-1,-,CASSLGSGLGINTEAFF,TGTGCCAGCAGTTTAGGCTCGGGGCTGGGGATAAACACTGAAGCTTTCTTT
TRBD2,TRBV5-1,TRBJ2-7,-,CASSFTSGGPSYEQYF,TGCGCCAGCAGCTTCACTAGCGGGGGACCCTCCTACGAGCAGTACTTC
-,TRBV6-5,TRBJ2-2,-,CASSTSFGTGELFF,TGTGCCAGCAGTACCAGCTTTGGCACCGGGGAGCTGTTTTTT
-,TRBV9,TRBJ1-1,-,CASSVGVKNTEAFF,TGTGCCAGCAGCGTAGGGGTCAAGAACACTGAAGCTTTCTTT
-,TRBV6-5,TRBJ1-1,once,CASSYGGDGTEAFF,TGTGCCAGCAGTTACGGGGGGGACGGCACTGAAGCTTTCTTT
-,TRBV5-8,TRBJ1-1,-,CASSFAGLGRWMNTEAFF,TGTGCCAGCAGCTTTGCGGGGTTGGGGAGATGGATGAACACTGAAGCTTTCTTT
-,TRBV6-1,TRBJ1-2,once,CASRDSPDGYTF,TGTGCCAGCAGGGACAGCCCTGATGGCTACACCTTC
-,TRBV7-2,TRBJ2-1,-,CASSLQGGNEQFF,TGTGCCAGCAGCTTGCAGGGGGGCAATGAGCAGTTCTTC
-,TRBV10-3,TRBJ1-1,-,CAISESGTDPPEAFF,TGTGCCATCAGTGAGTCGGGGACCGATCCACCTGAAGCTTTCTTT
-,TRBV19,TRBJ1-2,-,CASSKTYSPLNYGYTF,TGTGCCAGTAGTAAAACCTACAGCCCCCTCAACTATGGCTACACCTTC
-,TRBV7-9,TRBJ1-1,-,CASSFPGLNTEAFF,TGTGCCAGCAGCTTCCCCGGACTTAACACTGAAGCTTTCTTT
TRBD1,TRBV11-3,TRBJ2-2,-,CASSLRTGSAGELFF,TGTGCCAGCAGCTTAAGGACAGGGAGCGCCGGGGAGCTGTTTTTT
-,TRBV5-1,TRBJ1-6,-,CASSPGARSYNSPLHF,TGCGCCAGCAGCCCAGGGGCCCGCTCCTATAATTCACCCCTCCACTTT
TRBD1,TRBV27,TRBJ2-4,-,CASTDRGNIQYF,TGTGCCAGCACCGACAGGGGGAACATTCAGTACTTC
-,TRBV2,TRBJ1-2,-,CASSVTVDGYTF,TGTGCCAGCAGTGTGACAGTGGATGGCTACACCTTC
TRBD1,TRBV11-1,TRBJ1-2,-,CASSSAGTGAPGPGYTF,TGTGCCAGCAGCTCCGCCGGGACAGGGGCCCCAGGTCCTGGCTACACCTTC
-,TRBV6-5,TRBJ2-5,-,CASREQGPEETQYF,TGTGCCAGCAGGGAGCAGGGCCCTGAAGAGACCCAGTACTTC
-,TRBV5-1,TRBJ1-1,-,CASSSQGNTEAFF,TGCGCCAGCAGTTCTCAGGGAAACACTGAAGCTTTCTTT
-,TRBV7-3,TRBJ2-3,-,CASSSMPADTQYF,TGTGCCAGCAGCTCCATGCCAGCAGATACGCAGTATTTT
-,TRBV28,TRBJ2-7,-,CASSLSGIEQYF,TGTGCCAGCAGTTTATCGGGGATCGAGCAGTACTTC
TRBD1,TRBV6-5,TRBJ1-1,-,CASSNPDRGQTEAFF,TGTGCCAGCAGTAATCCGGACAGGGGGCAGACTGAAGCTTTCTTT
-,TRBV5-1,TRBJ1-5,-,CASSLGTGNQPQHF,TGCGCCAGCAGCTTGGGGACAGGCAATCAGCCCCAGCATTTT
TRBD1,TRBV7-9,TRBJ2-2,few,CASSRGDSNTGELFF,TGTGCCAGCAGCCGTGGGGACAGTAACACCGGGGAGCTGTTTTTT
TRBD1,TRBV30,TRBJ1-2,once,CAWSADRLKGYTF,TGTGCCTGGAGCGCGGACAGGTTGAAAGGCTACACCTTC
TRBD2,TRBV10-1,TRBJ2-3,-,CASSEGTSGGRSTDTQYF,TGCGCCAGCAGTGAGGGGACCAGCGGGGGTAGGAGCACAGATACGCAGTATTTT
TRBD2,TRBV4-1,TRBJ2-2,once,CASSHHLAGKGGELFF,TGCGCCAGCAGCCACCACCTAGCGGGGAAGGGCGGGGAGCTGTTTTTT